This T cell receptor (beta chain) was captured in a study of blood T cell repertoires in COVID-19. The V end was cut by 5 bases, the J end by 2 bases, with 13 bases between. Germline V gene data show CDR1 as SGHNT and CDR2 as YENEEA. The CDR3 has 14 amino acids. TCRdb keeps only in-frame clones here, not all; method: immunoSEQ multiplex PCR. Among a few hundred thousand clones listed, 80% to 85% were seen once. The sample was PBMCs or T cells enriched from blood (not recorded which). The V gene is TRBV11-3, the J gene TRBJ2-7, with D possibly being TRBD1 (6 bases). The clonotype comes from a man aged 50-59 years who had recovered from COVID-19. As DNA, the CDR3 is TGTGCCAGCAGCACCGCACAGGGCACCTACGAGCAGTACTTC. Protein product: CASSTAQGTYEQYF.